What follows describes a single TCR beta chain. Its antigen is undetermined. Primers included in the PCR were 60 Vbeta and 13 Jbeta primers. Data came from immunoSEQ multiplex PCR; TCRdb stores just in-frame clones and leaves some out. The sample consists of around 97,000 clones, about three quarters of them appearing once. This entry comes from a study of cytomegalovirus exposure and HLA in healthy donors. Study-level findings and limits: 87-base-pair reads could not separate some V segments, including TRBV6-2 and TRBV6-3. TCR sequences were mostly rare, though some public TCRs occurred in many donors.

The CDR3 loop spans 18 amino acids. Germline V CDR1 and CDR2: SGHTA, FQGNSA. The V end lost 5 bases, the J end lost 0 bases, and 19 bases lay between the germline ends. The chain links TRBV7-2 to TRBJ1-4; tentative D call: TRBD1 (5 bases). The receptor's source is a man in his forties or fifties in good health and CMV-seronegative. The sequencing input was PBMCs. CDR3 region: CASSPQGIGPATNEKLFF. In nucleotides, the CDR3 is TGTGCCAGCAGCCCCCAGGGAATCGGGCCAGCAACTAATGAAAAACTGTTTTTT.